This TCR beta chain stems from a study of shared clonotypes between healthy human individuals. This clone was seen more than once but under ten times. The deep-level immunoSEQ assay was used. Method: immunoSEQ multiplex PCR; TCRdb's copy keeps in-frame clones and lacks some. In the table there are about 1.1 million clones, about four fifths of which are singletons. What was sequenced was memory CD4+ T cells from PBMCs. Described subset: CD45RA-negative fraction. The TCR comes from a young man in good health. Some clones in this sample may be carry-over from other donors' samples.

The CDR3 DNA sequence: TGTGCCAGCAGCTTAGTGTGGGGCTCCGTCTCTGGAAACACCATATATTTT. Translating it yields CASSLVWGSVSGNTIYF. This sequence joins TRBV7-9 and TRBJ1-3; D is possibly TRBD1 (5 bases). The CDR3 consists of 17 residues. Trimming took off 1 base at V and 0 bases at J, with 13 bases between the two ends. Germline V lookup: CDR1 SEHNR, CDR2 FQNEAQ (reference sequence).